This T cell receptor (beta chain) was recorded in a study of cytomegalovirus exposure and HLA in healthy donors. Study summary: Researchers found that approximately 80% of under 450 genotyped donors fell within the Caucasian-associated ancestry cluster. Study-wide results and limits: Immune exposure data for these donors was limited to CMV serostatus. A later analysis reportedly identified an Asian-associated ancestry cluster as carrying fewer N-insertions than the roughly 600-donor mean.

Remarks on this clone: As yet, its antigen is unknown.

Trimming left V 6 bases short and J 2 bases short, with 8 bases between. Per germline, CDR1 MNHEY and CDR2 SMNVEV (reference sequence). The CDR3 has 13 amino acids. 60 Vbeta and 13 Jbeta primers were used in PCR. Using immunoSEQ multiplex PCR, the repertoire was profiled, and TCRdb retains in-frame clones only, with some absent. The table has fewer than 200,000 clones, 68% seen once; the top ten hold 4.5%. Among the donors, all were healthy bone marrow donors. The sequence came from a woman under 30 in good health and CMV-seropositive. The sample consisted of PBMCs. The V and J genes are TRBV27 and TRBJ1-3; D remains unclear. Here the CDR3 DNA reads TGTGCCAGCAGACAGAATGCTGGAAACACCATATATTTT. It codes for CASRQNAGNTIYF.